This T cell receptor beta chain was identified during a study of T-cell memory formation after mild COVID-19. Study conclusions and caveats: Balance between CD4 and CD8 was seen in clones contracting day 15 to 85, and a CD4+ lean was seen in later expanders.

A 5'RACE reaction primed in the constant segment made cDNA libraries of TCR alpha and TCR beta, and these carried sample barcodes and UMIs. TCRdb ran MiXCR on the 5' RACE reads and lists one entry per CDR3 protein. The table includes around 150,000 distinct CDR3 sequences, roughly 12% detected once. This clonotype was observed a handful of times. Its antigen remains unknown. J lost 7 bases, V lost 4 bases, and 13 bases had no gene match. The CDR3 consists of 17 residues. The germline V gene encodes CDR1 KGHSH and CDR2 LQKENI. V and J are TRBV18 and TRBJ2-1; 10 nucleotides line up with TRBD2. Sequencing input: PBMCs or a T cell subset sorted from them (not recorded which). This clonotype originated in a man between 18 and 35 years old who had mild COVID-19 (a few samples of this study predate the infection). Cell type and time point are not known. CDR3 nucleotide sequence: TGTGCCAGCTCACTCTCCTATCCTAGCGGGGGAGATAATGAGCAGTTCTTC. Protein product: CASSLSYPSGGDNEQFF.